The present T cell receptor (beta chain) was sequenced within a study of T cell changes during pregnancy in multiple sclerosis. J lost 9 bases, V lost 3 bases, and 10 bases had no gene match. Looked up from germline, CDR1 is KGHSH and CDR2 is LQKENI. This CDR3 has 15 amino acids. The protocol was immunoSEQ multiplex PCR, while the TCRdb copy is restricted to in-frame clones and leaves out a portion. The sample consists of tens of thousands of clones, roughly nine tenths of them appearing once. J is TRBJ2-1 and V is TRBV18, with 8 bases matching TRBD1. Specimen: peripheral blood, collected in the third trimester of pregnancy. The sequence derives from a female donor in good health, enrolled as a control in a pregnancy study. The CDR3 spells CASSPEQGGMGEQFF. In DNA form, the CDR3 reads TGTGCCAGCTCACCTGAACAGGGGGGAATGGGTGAGCAGTTCTTC.